Listed here are 24 T cell receptor beta chains from one sample, sequenced in a study of T cell repertoires in cytomegalovirus infection. TCRdb independently ran MiXCR on the reads; one entry per CDR3 protein. The data contain roughly 310,000 distinct CDR3 sequences, about a sixth of them seen just once; the ten biggest clones take up around 12%. The sample taken for sequencing was PBMCs. These receptors were collected from a human donor in good health (CMV status not recorded). Some clones in this sample may be carry-over from other donors' samples.

This clonotype was seen many times. This chain links TRBV11-2 with TRBJ2-2; 7 bases map to TRBD2. The CDR3 spans 16 residues. The junction had 10 bases not matched to a gene; V was cut back by 5 bases and J by 4 bases. Germline V gene data show CDR1 as SGHAT and CDR2 as FQNNGV. CDR3 coding DNA: TGTGCCAGCAGCCTCTGGGGGGGATCGGCCACCGGGGAGCTGTTTTTT. This encodes CASSLWGGSATGELFF.

The rearrangement joins TRBV19 to TRBJ1-2, with TRBD1 matching over 9 bases. V shed 4 bases, J shed 1 base, and the junction held 7 bases outside the gene matches. Germline lookup yields CDR1 LNHDA and CDR2 SQIVND (reference sequence). This CDR3 has 16 amino acids. CDR3: CASSKGPGQGNYGYTF. The CDR3 region has the DNA TGTGCCAGTAGTAAAGGGCCGGGACAGGGTAACTATGGCTACACCTTC.

The CDR3 spells CSARMWNRGNEKLFF. CDR3 coding DNA: TGCAGTGCGCGTATGTGGAATAGGGGGAATGAAAAACTGTTTTTT. This chain uses TRBV20-1 with TRBJ1-4, with D perhaps TRBD1 (6 bases). CDR1 and CDR2 (germline): DFQATT, SNEGSKA (reference sequence). The V end was cut by 6 bases, the J end by 5 bases, with 19 bases between. The CDR3 is made up of 15 amino acids.

The sample holds a few counts of this clonotype. V is TRBV7-6 and J is TRBJ2-1; no clear D. Germline CDR1 SGHVS, CDR2 FNYEAQ. V was trimmed by 7 bases and J by 5 bases, leaving 15 bases between them. This CDR3 has 14 residues. CDR3 residues: CASTLGSFNNEQFF. DNA for the CDR3: TGTGCCAGCACCTTGGGCTCGTTCAACAATGAGCAGTTCTTC.

This clonotype was detected once. J is TRBJ1-3 and V is TRBV20-1; D remains ambiguous. Trimming stripped 6 bases from V and 8 bases from J, with 14 bases between. There are 12 residues in the CDR3. Germline V gives CDR1 DFQATT, CDR2 SNEGSKA (reference sequence). CDR3 nucleotide sequence: TGCAGTGCGGCCAGAGTCGGTCACACCATATATTTT. Translated: CSAARVGHTIYF.

This clonotype was seen ten or more times. V and J are TRBV7-2 and TRBJ2-7; D uncertain. This CDR3 has 12 residues. V lost 4 bases and J lost 4, with 8 bases in between. The V gene's germline CDR1 is SGHTA and CDR2 FQGNSA. In DNA form, the CDR3 reads TGTGCCAGCAGCTCCCTGAGGTACGAGCAGTACTTC. Its protein product is CASSSLRYEQYF.

V gene TRBV18 combines with J gene TRBJ2-1; 7 positions match TRBD1. This CDR3 has 14 amino acids. Looked up from germline, CDR1 is KGHSH and CDR2 is LQKENI. V dropped 4 bases and J dropped 6; count of bases not matched to a gene: 6. The CDR3 sequence: CASSLGNRGNEQFF. CDR3 DNA: TGTGCCAGCTCACTTGGTAACAGGGGCAATGAGCAGTTCTTC.

This clonotype was detected once. The junction departs from germline at one end; a sequencing error may be responsible. V gene TRBV4-2 combines with J gene TRBJ2-1; the match to TRBD2 covers 10 bases. The length of the CDR3 is 17 residues. Per the germline V gene, CDR1 is LGHNA and CDR2 is YNFKEQ. The CDR3 DNA follows: TGTGCCAACAGCCAAGATTCCTCTAGCGGGGGAAACAATGAGCAGTTCTTC. The encoded protein is CANSQDSSSGGNNEQFF.

This clonotype was found many times. V gene TRBV5-1 combines with J gene TRBJ1-1; possibly TRBD1 for D (5 bases). V shed 2 bases and J shed 2 bases, with 10 bases lying between them. This CDR3 contains 14 residues. The V gene's germline CDR1 is SGHRS and CDR2 YFSETQ. The DNA of the CDR3 is TGCGCCAGCAGCTTACCGGGGGTCAACACTGAAGCTTTCTTT. It is translated as CASSLPGVNTEAFF.

The sample holds a few counts of this clonotype. The rearrangement joins TRBV13 to TRBJ2-7, with D perhaps matching TRBD2 (6 bases). This CDR3 contains 16 residues. V lost 3 bases and J lost 3, with 18 bases in between. Germline CDR1 and CDR2: PRHDT and FYEKMQ (reference sequence). CDR3 nucleotide sequence: TGTGCCAGCAGCTTTGTGGGCAGGTCGGGGGACTACGAGCAGTACTTC. This codes for CASSFVGRSGDYEQYF.

The gene calls are TRBV7-3 and TRBJ2-2; 13 bases map to TRBD2. Trimming took 5 bases from V and 3 from J; bases not matched to a gene: 6. Germline CDR1 SGHTA, CDR2 FQGTGA. The CDR3 runs 17 residues. The chain's CDR3 is CASSKTSGGAHTGELFF. The CDR3 DNA reads TGTGCCAGCAGCAAAACTAGCGGGGGGGCCCACACCGGGGAGCTGTTTTTT.

In its sample, this clonotype was seen a few times. The chain joins TRBV29-1 to TRBJ2-5; 8 positions agree with TRBD1. The CDR3 consists of 15 residues. CDR1 and CDR2 from the germline V gene are SQVTM and ANQGSEA. With V trimmed by 6 bases and J by 3 bases, 12 bases remained unmatched. The CDR3 reads CSVARTGRWEETQYF. The CDR3 nucleotides read TGCAGCGTGGCAAGGACAGGGAGGTGGGAAGAGACCCAGTACTTC. Full variable domain (remainder filled in from reference TRBV29-1 and TRBJ2-5): SAVISQKPSRDICQRGTSLTIQCQVDSQVTMMFWYRQQPGQSLTLIATANQGSEATYESGFVIDKFPISRPNLTFSTLTVSNMSPEDSSIYLCSVARTGRWEETQYFGPGTRLLVL.

The CDR3: CASSLEFSAEAFF. The CDR3 DNA reads TGCGCCAGCAGCTTGGAATTTAGCGCTGAAGCTTTCTTT. This chain uses TRBV5-1 with TRBJ1-1; no clear D gene. V shed 0 bases and J shed 6 bases, with 9 bases lying between them. CDR3 length: 13 residues. From germline, CDR1 is SGHRS and CDR2 YFSETQ.

A few counts support this clonotype. The V gene is TRBV27, the J gene TRBJ1-1; 7 bases match TRBD1. V was clipped by 3 bases and J by 5 bases; unmatched bases: 6. The CDR3 sequence is 14 residues long. The V gene's germline CDR1 is MNHEY and CDR2 SMNVEV (reference sequence). CDR3 DNA sequence: TGTGCCAGCAGTTTCCGAGGCAGGGGGACTGAAGCTTTCTTT. Its translation: CASSFRGRGTEAFF.

In this sample, this clonotype turned up a few times. The chain employs TRBV5-6 and TRBJ1-5; TRBD1 is a possible D gene (5 bases). This CDR3 is built from 14 residues. The germline gives CDR1 SGHDT, CDR2 YYEEEE. Trimming pared 1 base from V and 9 bases from J, leaving 14 bases between. This chain's CDR3 is CASSLTGTVGPQHF. DNA for the CDR3: TGTGCCAGCAGCTTGACCGGGACGGTAGGGCCCCAGCATTTT.

This clonotype was detected many times. The chain employs TRBV7-8 and TRBJ2-1; D could derive from TRBD1 or TRBD2 (5 bases each). Germline assignment: CDR1 SGHVS and CDR2 FQNEAQ. V was shortened by 1 base and J by 0 bases, with 13 bases between the two germline ends. The CDR3 spans 17 residues. CDR3: CASSLGAAGSSYNEQFF. The CDR3 bases are TGTGCCAGCAGCTTAGGGGCCGCAGGGAGCTCCTACAATGAGCAGTTCTTC.

The chain is built from TRBV5-4 and TRBJ2-1; 9 nucleotides line up with TRBD1. Germline loops: CDR1 SGHNT, CDR2 YYREEE (reference sequence). The CDR3 has 15 residues. The ends lost 4 bases at V and 3 bases at J; junction bases unmatched: 5. The chain's CDR3 is CASSPDRGVYNEQFF. The DNA of the CDR3 is TGTGCCAGCAGCCCGGACAGGGGAGTCTACAATGAGCAGTTCTTC.

This clonotype has at least ten counts. The chain has TRBV28 and TRBJ2-5, with D perhaps matching TRBD1 or TRBD2 (5 bases each). Germline V gives CDR1 MDHEN, CDR2 SYDVKM. V dropped 5 bases and J dropped 5 bases, with 21 bases sitting between them. The CDR3 loop spans 16 amino acids. CDR3 coding DNA: TGTGCCAGCAGTGCGATCGGGACGGCAAATGGGGAGACCCAGTACTTC. Amino acids: CASSAIGTANGETQYF.

This clonotype came up many times. This chain connects TRBV7-2 to TRBJ2-5; D remains ambiguous. V lost 5 bases, J lost 5 bases, and 12 bases lay in between. Germline values: CDR1 SGHTA, CDR2 FQGNSA. CDR3 length: 13 residues. CDR3: CASSPRTRETQYF. CDR3 nucleotide sequence: TGTGCCAGCAGCCCACGAACCCGGGAGACCCAGTACTTC.

The genes are TRBV5-6 and TRBJ2-7; D call uncertain. V was pared by 0 bases and J by 2 bases, with 6 bases between. This CDR3 is built from 13 residues. The germline V gene encodes CDR1 SGHDT and CDR2 YYEEEE. Here the CDR3 reads CASSLEAAYEQYF. The CDR3 DNA is TGTGCCAGCAGCTTGGAAGCAGCCTACGAGCAGTACTTC.

The CDR3 loop is CASSVRSGNYEQYF. The CDR3 DNA is TGTGCCAGCAGCGTAAGGAGCGGCAACTACGAGCAGTACTTC. This rearrangement joins TRBV9 to TRBJ2-7; weak D call: TRBD2 (5 bases). V was trimmed by 1 base and J by 3 bases, leaving 11 bases between them. CDR3 length: 14 amino acids. Germline CDR1 SGDLS, CDR2 YYNGEE.

This chain uses TRBV7-2 with TRBJ2-7; TRBD1 or TRBD2 may be the D gene (6 bases each). V lost 2 bases and J lost 6, with 26 bases in between. CDR3 length: 18 amino acids. The germline V gene has CDR1 SGHTA and CDR2 FQGNSA. The CDR3 nucleotides read TGTGCCAGCAGCTTAACTGGGTCGGGGGCCTCAACCTCGTTCGAGCAGTACTTC. This encodes CASSLTGSGASTSFEQYF.

This clonotype was recorded at least ten times. The chain recombines TRBV6-1 with TRBJ1-6; 12 nucleotides line up with TRBD1. V was clipped by 5 bases and J by 13 bases; unmatched bases: 6. The CDR3 has 14 amino acids. CDR1 is MNHNS, CDR2 SASEGT, per germline. The DNA of the CDR3 is TGTGCCAGCAGTCCGGGACAGGGGGCTTTTCCCCTCCACTTT. It yields the protein CASSPGQGAFPLHF.

This clonotype was recorded at least ten times. The rearrangement uses TRBV20-1 and TRBJ2-5; 10 positions agree with TRBD2. CDR1 DFQATT and CDR2 SNEGSKA come from the germline V gene (reference sequence). Trimming removed 3 bases from V and 5 bases from J; junction bases left unmatched: 18. There are 18 residues in the CDR3. The CDR3 region is CSASDLGSGGSRRETQYF. Here the CDR3 DNA reads TGCAGTGCTAGCGACTTAGGTAGCGGGGGGAGCCGGAGGGAGACCCAGTACTTC.